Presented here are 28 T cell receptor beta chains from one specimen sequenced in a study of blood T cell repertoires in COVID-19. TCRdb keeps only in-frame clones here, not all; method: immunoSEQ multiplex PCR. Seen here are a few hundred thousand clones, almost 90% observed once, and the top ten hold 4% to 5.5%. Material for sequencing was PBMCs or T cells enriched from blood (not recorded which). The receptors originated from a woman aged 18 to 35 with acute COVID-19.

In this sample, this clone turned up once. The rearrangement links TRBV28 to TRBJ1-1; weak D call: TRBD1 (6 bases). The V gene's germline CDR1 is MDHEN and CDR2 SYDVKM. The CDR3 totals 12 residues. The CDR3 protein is CAEGGTNTEAFF. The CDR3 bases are TGTGCGGAGGGGGGGACGAACACTGAAGCTTTCTTT.

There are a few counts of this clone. CDR3 protein: CASGATGSNYGYTF. CDR3 nucleotides: TGTGCCAGCGGAGCGACAGGGTCCAACTATGGCTACACCTTC. The chain uses TRBV6-5 and TRBJ1-2, with 7 bases fitting TRBD1. This CDR3 is 14 amino acids long. Trimming removed 8 bases from V and 2 bases from J; junction bases left unmatched: 8. The germline V gene encodes CDR1 MNHEY and CDR2 SVGAGI.

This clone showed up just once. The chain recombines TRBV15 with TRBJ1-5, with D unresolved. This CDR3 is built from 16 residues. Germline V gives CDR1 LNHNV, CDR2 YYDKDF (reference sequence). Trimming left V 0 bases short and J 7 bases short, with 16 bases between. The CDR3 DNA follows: TGTGCCACCAGCAGAGACAGTAAAATGGGAGACCAGCCCCAGCATTTT. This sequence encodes CATSRDSKMGDQPQHF.

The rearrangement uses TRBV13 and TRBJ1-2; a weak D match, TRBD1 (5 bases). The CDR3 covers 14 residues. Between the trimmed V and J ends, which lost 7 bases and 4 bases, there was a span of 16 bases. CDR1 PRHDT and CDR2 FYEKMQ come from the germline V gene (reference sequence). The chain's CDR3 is CASTRGGAVYGYTF. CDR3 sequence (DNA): TGTGCCAGCACCCGGGGAGGGGCGGTCTATGGCTACACCTTC.

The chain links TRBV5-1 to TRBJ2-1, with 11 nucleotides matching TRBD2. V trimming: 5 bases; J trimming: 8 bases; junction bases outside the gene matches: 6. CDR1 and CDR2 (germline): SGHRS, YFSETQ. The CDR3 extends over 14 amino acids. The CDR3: CASRGLAGFDEQFF. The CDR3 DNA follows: TGCGCCAGCAGAGGACTAGCGGGTTTCGATGAGCAGTTCTTC.

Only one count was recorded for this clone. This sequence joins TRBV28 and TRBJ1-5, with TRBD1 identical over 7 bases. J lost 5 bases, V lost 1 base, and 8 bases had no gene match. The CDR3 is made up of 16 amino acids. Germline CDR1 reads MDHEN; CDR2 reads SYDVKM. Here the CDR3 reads CASSLFATGNDQPQHF. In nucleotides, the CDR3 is TGTGCCAGCAGTTTATTTGCGACAGGGAATGATCAGCCCCAGCATTTT.

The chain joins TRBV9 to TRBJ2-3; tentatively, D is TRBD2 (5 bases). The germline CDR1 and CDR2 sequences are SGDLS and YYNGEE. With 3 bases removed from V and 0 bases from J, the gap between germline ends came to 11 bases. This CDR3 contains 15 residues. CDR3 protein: CASSGNPGSTDTQYF. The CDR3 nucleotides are TGTGCCAGCAGCGGGAACCCGGGAAGCACAGATACGCAGTATTTT.

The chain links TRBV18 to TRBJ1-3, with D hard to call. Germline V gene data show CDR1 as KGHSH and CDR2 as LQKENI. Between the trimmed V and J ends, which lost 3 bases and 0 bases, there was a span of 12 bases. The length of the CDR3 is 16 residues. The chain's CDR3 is CASSPWTGDSGNTIYF. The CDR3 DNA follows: TGTGCCAGCTCACCTTGGACTGGAGACTCTGGAAACACCATATATTTT.

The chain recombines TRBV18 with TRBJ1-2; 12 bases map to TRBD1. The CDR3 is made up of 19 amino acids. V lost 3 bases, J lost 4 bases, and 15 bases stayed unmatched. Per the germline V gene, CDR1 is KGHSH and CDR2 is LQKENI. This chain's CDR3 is CASSPITRDRGRIGYGYTF. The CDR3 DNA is TGTGCCAGCTCACCGATTACCCGGGACAGGGGGCGGATAGGCTATGGCTACACCTTC.

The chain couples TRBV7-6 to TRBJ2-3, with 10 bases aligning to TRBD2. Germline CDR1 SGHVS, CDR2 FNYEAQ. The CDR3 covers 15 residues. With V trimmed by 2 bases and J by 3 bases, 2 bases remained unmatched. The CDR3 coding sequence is TGTGCCAGCAGCTTACAGCGGGAGGGGACAGATACGCAGTATTTT. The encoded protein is CASSLQREGTDTQYF.

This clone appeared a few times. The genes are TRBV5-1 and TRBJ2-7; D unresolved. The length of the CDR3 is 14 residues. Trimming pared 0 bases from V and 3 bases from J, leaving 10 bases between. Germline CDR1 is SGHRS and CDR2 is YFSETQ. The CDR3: CASSLGGSNYEQYF. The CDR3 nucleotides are TGCGCCAGCAGCTTGGGAGGATCTAACTACGAGCAGTACTTC.

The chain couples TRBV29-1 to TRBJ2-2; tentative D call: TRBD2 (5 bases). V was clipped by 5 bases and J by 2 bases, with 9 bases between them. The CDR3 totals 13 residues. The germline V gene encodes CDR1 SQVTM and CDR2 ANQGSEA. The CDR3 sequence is CSVQASNTGELFF. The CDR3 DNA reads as TGCAGCGTTCAGGCTAGCAACACCGGGGAGCTGTTTTTT.

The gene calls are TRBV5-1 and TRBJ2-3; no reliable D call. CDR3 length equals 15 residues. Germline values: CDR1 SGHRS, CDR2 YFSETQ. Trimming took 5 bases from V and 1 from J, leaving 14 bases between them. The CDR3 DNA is TGCGCCAGCAGTTTTTCCCCCGAGGGCACAGATACGCAGTATTTT. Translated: CASSFSPEGTDTQYF.

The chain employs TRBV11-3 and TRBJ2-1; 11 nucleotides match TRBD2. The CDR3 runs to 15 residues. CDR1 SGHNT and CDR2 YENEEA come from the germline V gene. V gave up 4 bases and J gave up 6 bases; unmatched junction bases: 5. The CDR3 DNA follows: TGTGCCAGCAGCTCTATAGCGGGAGGGTCCAATGAGCAGTTCTTC. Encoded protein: CASSSIAGGSNEQFF. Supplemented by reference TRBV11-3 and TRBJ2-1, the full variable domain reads EAGVVQSPRYKIIEKKQPVAFWCNPISGHNTLYWYLQNLGQGPELLIRYENEEAVDDSQLPKDRFSAERLKGVDSTLKIQPAELGDSAVYLCASSSIAGGSNEQFFGPGTRLTVL.

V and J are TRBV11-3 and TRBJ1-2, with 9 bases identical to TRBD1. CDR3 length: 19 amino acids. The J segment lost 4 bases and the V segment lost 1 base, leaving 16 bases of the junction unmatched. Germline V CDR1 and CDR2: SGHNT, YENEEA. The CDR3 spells CASSLVGGPDRGKVYGYTF. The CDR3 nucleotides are TGTGCCAGCAGCTTAGTTGGAGGGCCCGACAGGGGGAAAGTCTATGGCTACACCTTC.

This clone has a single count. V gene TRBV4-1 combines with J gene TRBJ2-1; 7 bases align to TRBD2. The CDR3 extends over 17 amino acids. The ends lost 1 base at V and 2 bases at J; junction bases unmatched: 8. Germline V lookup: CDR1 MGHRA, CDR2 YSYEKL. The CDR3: CASSQGWRESAYNEQFF. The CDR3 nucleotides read TGCGCCAGCAGCCAAGGCTGGCGGGAGTCGGCCTACAATGAGCAGTTCTTC.

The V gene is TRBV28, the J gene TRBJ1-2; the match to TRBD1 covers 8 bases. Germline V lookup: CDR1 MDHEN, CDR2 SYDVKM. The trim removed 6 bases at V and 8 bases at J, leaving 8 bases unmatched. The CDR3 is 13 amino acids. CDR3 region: CASRPDRVNGYTF. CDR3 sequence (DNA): TGTGCCAGCAGACCGGACAGGGTCAACGGCTACACCTTC.

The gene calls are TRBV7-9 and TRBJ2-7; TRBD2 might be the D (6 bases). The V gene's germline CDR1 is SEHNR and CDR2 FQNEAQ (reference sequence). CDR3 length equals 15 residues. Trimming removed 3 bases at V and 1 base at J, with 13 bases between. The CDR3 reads CASSFGGVRSYEQYF. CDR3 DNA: TGTGCCAGCAGCTTTGGAGGGGTCAGGTCCTACGAGCAGTACTTC.

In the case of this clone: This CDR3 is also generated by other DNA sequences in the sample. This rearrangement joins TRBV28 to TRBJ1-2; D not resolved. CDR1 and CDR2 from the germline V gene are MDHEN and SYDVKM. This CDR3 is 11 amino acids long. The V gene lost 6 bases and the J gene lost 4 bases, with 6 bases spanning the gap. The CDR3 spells CASSLSYGYTF. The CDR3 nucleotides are TGTGCCAGCAGCCTAAGCTATGGCTACACCTTC.

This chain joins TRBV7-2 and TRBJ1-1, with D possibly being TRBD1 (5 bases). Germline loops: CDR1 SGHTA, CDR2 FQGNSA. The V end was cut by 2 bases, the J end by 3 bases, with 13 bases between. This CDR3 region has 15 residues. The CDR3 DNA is TGTGCCAGCAGCTTACTCGGTACAGGACACACTGAAGCTTTCTTT. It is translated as CASSLLGTGHTEAFF.

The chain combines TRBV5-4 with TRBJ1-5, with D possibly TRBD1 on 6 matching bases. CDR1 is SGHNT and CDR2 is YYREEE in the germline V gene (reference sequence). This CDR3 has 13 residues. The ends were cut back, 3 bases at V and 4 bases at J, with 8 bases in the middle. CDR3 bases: TGTGCCAGCAGCTCAGGGGCTAATCAGCCCCAGCATTTT. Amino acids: CASSSGANQPQHF.

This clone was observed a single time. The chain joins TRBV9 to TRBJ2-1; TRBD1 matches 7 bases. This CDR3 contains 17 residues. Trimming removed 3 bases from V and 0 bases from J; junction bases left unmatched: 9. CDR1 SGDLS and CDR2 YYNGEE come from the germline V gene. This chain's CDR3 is CASSALGQISSYNEQFF. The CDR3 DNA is TGTGCCAGCAGCGCTCTGGGACAGATTAGCTCCTACAATGAGCAGTTCTTC.

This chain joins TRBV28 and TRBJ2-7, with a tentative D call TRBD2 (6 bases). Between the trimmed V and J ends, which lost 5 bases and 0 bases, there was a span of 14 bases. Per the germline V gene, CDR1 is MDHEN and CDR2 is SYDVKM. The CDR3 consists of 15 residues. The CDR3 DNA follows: TGTGCCAGCAGTCCGGGACTCCGAGGCTCCTACGAGCAGTACTTC. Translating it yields CASSPGLRGSYEQYF.

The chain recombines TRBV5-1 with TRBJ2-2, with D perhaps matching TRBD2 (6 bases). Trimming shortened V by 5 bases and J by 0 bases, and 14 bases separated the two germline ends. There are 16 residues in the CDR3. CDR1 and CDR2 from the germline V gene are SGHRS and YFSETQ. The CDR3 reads CASSFVRDSNTGELFF. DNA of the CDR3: TGCGCCAGCAGTTTCGTGCGGGACTCGAACACCGGGGAGCTGTTTTTT.

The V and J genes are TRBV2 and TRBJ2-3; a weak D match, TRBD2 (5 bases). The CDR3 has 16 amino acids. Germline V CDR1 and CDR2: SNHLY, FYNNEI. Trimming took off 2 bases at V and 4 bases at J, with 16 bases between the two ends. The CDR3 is CASSEQKNRGADTQYF. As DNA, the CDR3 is TGTGCCAGCAGTGAACAAAAGAATCGGGGTGCAGATACGCAGTATTTT.

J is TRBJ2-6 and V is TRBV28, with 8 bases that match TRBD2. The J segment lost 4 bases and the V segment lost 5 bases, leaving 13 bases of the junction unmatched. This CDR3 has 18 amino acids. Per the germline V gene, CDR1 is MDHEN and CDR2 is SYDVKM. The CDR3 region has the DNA TGTGCCAGCAGTCCCCGGGAGGGCCGATCGGGAGGGGCCAACGTCCTGACTTTC. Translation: CASSPREGRSGGANVLTF.

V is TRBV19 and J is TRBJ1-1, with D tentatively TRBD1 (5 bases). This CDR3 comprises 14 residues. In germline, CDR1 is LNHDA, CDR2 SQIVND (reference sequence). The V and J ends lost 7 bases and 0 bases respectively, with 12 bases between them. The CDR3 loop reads CASKITGVNTEAFF. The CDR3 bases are TGTGCCAGTAAAATAACGGGGGTGAACACTGAAGCTTTCTTT.

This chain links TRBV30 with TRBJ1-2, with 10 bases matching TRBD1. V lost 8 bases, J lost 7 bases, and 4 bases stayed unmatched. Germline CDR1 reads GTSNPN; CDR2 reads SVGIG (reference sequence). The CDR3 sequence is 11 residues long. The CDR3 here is CARDRGRGYTF. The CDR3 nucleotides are TGTGCCCGGGACAGGGGACGTGGCTACACCTTC.